This T cell receptor (beta chain) was retrieved from a study of shared clonotypes between healthy human individuals. Using immunoSEQ multiplex PCR, the repertoire was profiled, and TCRdb retains in-frame clones only, with some absent. This sample has some 480,000 clones; around 80% occur once, and the top ten carry 12%. A few counts support this clone. The CDR3 is made up of 17 amino acids. V was trimmed by 1 base and J by 5 bases, leaving 24 bases between them. Germline V gene data show CDR1 as SQVTM and CDR2 as ANQGSEA. The sample consisted of PBMCs. The source is a woman aged 40 to 50 in good health. Some clones in this sample may be carry-over from other donors' samples. The rearrangement links TRBV29-1 to TRBJ2-7; maybe TRBD2 (7 bases). CDR3 nucleotides: TGCAGCGTTGAAGGGGGGAGGGGGAGTAGAGTTTTAGACGAGCAGTACTTC. It encodes CSVEGGRGSRVLDEQYF.